This T cell receptor (beta chain) comes out of a study of blood T cell repertoires in COVID-19. The wider study: The cDNA or gDNA used as material had been derived from T cells, B-cell-depleted T cells, or PBMCs.

Ten or more counts support this clone. This specimen includes other DNA sequences encoding the same CDR3. In terms of age and location, participants ranged from about 18 to 95 years and lived in under 30 US areas. Allocation to cohorts depended on clinical history reported by the participants. Germline values: CDR1 MNHEY, CDR2 SMNVEV (reference sequence). The CDR3 sequence is 16 residues long. V lost 5 bases and J lost 0; bases outside the gene matches: 2. Profiled with immunoSEQ multiplex PCR; TCRdb holds only in-frame clones, not every one. The repertoire holds more than 200,000 clones, with just over 85% as singletons.

The TCR sequence derives from a man in his forties who had recovered from COVID-19. The V call is TRBV27, the J call TRBJ1-6, with TRBD1 matching 9 bases. The sample consisted of PBMCs or T cells enriched from blood (not recorded which). CDR3 coding DNA: TGTGCCAGCAGTGGGACAGGGAGCTCCTATAATTCACCCCTCCACTTT. It specifies CASSGTGSSYNSPLHF.